Listed below are T cell receptor beta chains from one sample, sequenced in a study of memory CD4+ T cells and cytomegalovirus serostatus. Here immunoSEQ multiplex PCR was the method, and the copy in TCRdb shows in-frame clones only, minus some. Of about 60,000 clones in the sample, roughly three quarters are singletons; the top ten hold 0.88%. The sample taken for sequencing was memory CD4+ T cells from blood. These receptors all come from an adult in good health and CMV-seronegative. Both conserved end residues are part of each CDR3. A D gene is named only where the DNA matches it firmly. Where a row states a size, it is once, few, many or the class of an expanded clone; other rows omit it.

d_call | clone_size | j_call | v_call | cdr3_nt | cdr3_aa
NA | NA | TRBJ2-1 | TRBV29-1 | TGCAGCGTGGGCCAAAGGAACAATGAGCAGTTCTTC | CSVGQRNNEQFF
TRBD2 | NA | TRBJ2-3 | TRBV18 | TGTGCCAGCTCCCTCGGACTAGCGGGAGGCTCGAGCACAGATACGCAGTATTTT | CASSLGLAGGSSTDTQYF
NA | NA | TRBJ2-6 | TRBV7-9 | TGTGCCAGCAGCGCTCGTGGGGGCTCTGGGGCCAACGTCCTGACTTTC | CASSARGGSGANVLTF
NA | NA | TRBJ2-2 | TRBV5-1 | TGCGCCAGCAGCTTGACGGGACAAAACACCGGGGAGCTGTTTTTT | CASSLTGQNTGELFF
NA | NA | TRBJ1-5 | TRBV28 | TGTGCCAGCAGAGTAGGGGACGAACCCCAGCATTTT | CASRVGDEPQHF
NA | NA | TRBJ2-7 | TRBV6-1 | TGTGCCAGCAGTACTCAGGCGGACGACGTAGAGCAGTACTTC | CASSTQADDVEQYF
NA | NA | TRBJ2-6 | TRBV4-3 | TGCGCCAGCAGCCAAGATAGGGCCAAAAGCTCTGGGGCCAACGTCCTGACTTTC | CASSQDRAKSSGANVLTF
TRBD2 | NA | TRBJ2-2 | TRBV7-2 | TGTGCCAGCAGCTTAGAACTAGCGGGACGGTGGGAGAACACCGGGGAGCTGTTTTTT | CASSLELAGRWENTGELFF
TRBD1 | NA | TRBJ1-2 | TRBV18 | TGTGCCAGCTCACCCGGACAGGCAATGAACTATGGCTACACCTTC | CASSPGQAMNYGYTF
TRBD1 | NA | TRBJ1-6 | TRBV5-1 | TGCGCCAGCAGCTCCAATGCCGGACAGGGAAATTCACCCCTCCACTTT | CASSSNAGQGNSPLHF
TRBD2 | NA | TRBJ2-7 | TRBV30 | TGTGCCCTAACTAGCGGGGGGGCCTACGAGCAGTACTTC | CALTSGGAYEQYF
TRBD1 | many | TRBJ1-2 | TRBV11-2 | TGTGCCAGCAGCTTAGGCCTTTCCTCGACAGGGGATTATGGCTACACCTTC | CASSLGLSSTGDYGYTF
NA | NA | TRBJ2-6 | TRBV5-1 | TGCGCCAGCAGCTTGGGGACTCCCTCAACCGGGGCCAACGTCCTGACTTTC | CASSLGTPSTGANVLTF
NA | NA | TRBJ2-5 | TRBV9 | TGTGCCAGCAGCGTCTCGCCCCAAGAGACCCAGTACTTC | CASSVSPQETQYF
NA | NA | TRBJ1-2 | TRBV27 | TGTGCCAGCAGTGCAGGACAGTCCAACTATGGCTACACCTTC | CASSAGQSNYGYTF
TRBD2 | NA | TRBJ2-1 | TRBV7-9 | TGTGCCAGCAGCTTAACCGGGACTAGCGGTATAGGGTTCTTC | CASSLTGTSGIGFF
TRBD1 | NA | TRBJ2-2 | TRBV19 | TGTGCCAGTAGTACCACAGGGGTTTTAAACACCGGGGAGCTGTTTTTT | CASSTTGVLNTGELFF
NA | NA | TRBJ2-7 | TRBV18 | TGTGCCAGCTCACCGACCAGGGAAGGGTACGAGCAGTACTTC | CASSPTREGYEQYF
NA | once | TRBJ2-7 | TRBV2 | TGTGCCAGCAGTGGAGGGCCCCCCTACGAGCAGTACTTC | CASSGGPPYEQYF
NA | NA | TRBJ1-6 | TRBV5-4 | TGTGCCAGCAGCTTGGATCGTCCCTATAATTCACCCCTCCACTTT | CASSLDRPYNSPLHF
NA | NA | TRBJ2-3 | TRBV5-1 | TGCGCCAGCAGCTTTGGGCTAGCTAGCACAGATACGCAGTATTTT | CASSFGLASTDTQYF
TRBD1 | NA | TRBJ2-1 | TRBV9 | TGTGCCAGCAGCGCCGGGACAGTCAACAATGAGCAGTTCTTC | CASSAGTVNNEQFF
TRBD1 | once | TRBJ1-1 | TRBV7-9 | TGTGCCAGCATCCCAGGGGGTTACACTGAAGCTTTCTTT | CASIPGGYTEAFF
TRBD1 | NA | TRBJ1-2 | TRBV19 | TGTGCCAGTAGTATAGAGGCAGGACAGGGAGAATACTATGGCTACACCTTC | CASSIEAGQGEYYGYTF
TRBD1 | NA | TRBJ1-1 | TRBV6-5 | TGTGCCAGCAGCCGACAGGGTAGTAGGAACACTGAAGCTTTCTTT | CASSRQGSRNTEAFF
NA | NA | TRBJ1-5 | TRBV5-1 | TGCGCCAGCAGCGAGGGGGGGATAGACAATCAGCCCCAGCATTTT | CASSEGGIDNQPQHF
TRBD2 | NA | TRBJ2-1 | TRBV2 | TGTGCCAGCAGTGCTCCGGGACTAGCGGGGGTGGGTGAGCAGTTCTTC | CASSAPGLAGVGEQFF
NA | NA | TRBJ1-2 | TRBV14 | TGTGCCAGCAGCCAAGAAAGGGTACCCTATGGCTACACCTTC | CASSQERVPYGYTF
NA | NA | TRBJ1-6 | TRBV30 | TGTGCCTGGAGTGTGGGGACTCGCTCACCCCTCCACTTT | CAWSVGTRSPLHF
TRBD1 | few | TRBJ1-2 | TRBV27 | TGTGCCAGCAGTTTCCTGGACAGGGCCGGGGGAGGCTACACCTTC | CASSFLDRAGGGYTF
TRBD2 | NA | TRBJ2-1 | TRBV10-2 | TGCGCCAGCAGTACAGGGACTAGCGGGAGAAGGACCAATGAGCAGTTCTTC | CASSTGTSGRRTNEQFF
NA | NA | TRBJ2-5 | TRBV4-3 | TGCGCCAGCAGCCAGCAGGGTGGCGGCGCGGAGACCCAGTACTTC | CASSQQGGGAETQYF
TRBD1 | NA | TRBJ2-7 | TRBV7-9 | TGTGCCAGCAGCAGACAGGGGGCCGACGAGCAGTACTTC | CASSRQGADEQYF
TRBD1 | NA | TRBJ2-3 | TRBV5-1 | TGCGCCAGCAGCATCTCCGGGACAGGGACAGATACGCAGTATTTT | CASSISGTGTDTQYF
NA | NA | TRBJ1-2 | TRBV4-2 | TGTGCCAGCAGCCATTCCTCAGGGGATGGCTACACCTTC | CASSHSSGDGYTF
NA | few | TRBJ1-4 | TRBV7-2 | TGTGCCAGCAGCATTTCTAGGGCGTCTGAAAAACTGTTTTTT | CASSISRASEKLFF
NA | NA | TRBJ1-1 | TRBV7-2 | TGTGCCAGCAGCTCCAACCCGAACACTGAAGCTTTCTTT | CASSSNPNTEAFF
NA | NA | TRBJ1-2 | TRBV6-6 | TGTGCCATCGGGGGGGACTATGGCTACACCTTC | CAIGGDYGYTF
NA | few | TRBJ1-4 | TRBV11-2 | TGTGCCAGCAGCCCGGGGACGTTTGAAAAACTGTTTTTT | CASSPGTFEKLFF